Sequencing of this T cell receptor beta chain was carried out in a study of shared clonotypes between healthy human individuals. Study results and limitations: The diversity represented, both genetic and in exposure history, was limited by few donors. It was observed that approximately 5% of naive CD4 clonotypes were shared across several donors. Investigators collected only blood, and repertoires in tissues likely differ. Estimated richness values were generally larger in naive subsets than in memory subsets.

TCRdb's table, derived via immunoSEQ multiplex PCR, lists solely in-frame clones and lacks some. The table has some 2 million clones, 90% to 95% seen once. Turning to this clone: Its antigen is unknown.

The receptor's source is a man younger than 30 in good health. The sequencing sample was made of naive CD4+ T cells sorted from blood. Subset indicated: CD45RA+ positively selected.

The CDR3 spells CASGFSTDTQYF. The CDR3 DNA sequence: TGCGCCAGCGGATTTAGCACAGATACGCAGTATTTT. V and J are TRBV10-1 and TRBJ2-3; D call uncertain. CDR3 length equals 12 residues. V lost 8 bases to trimming and J lost 0 bases, with 6 bases between them. Germline assignment: CDR1 WNHNN and CDR2 SYGVQD (reference sequence).